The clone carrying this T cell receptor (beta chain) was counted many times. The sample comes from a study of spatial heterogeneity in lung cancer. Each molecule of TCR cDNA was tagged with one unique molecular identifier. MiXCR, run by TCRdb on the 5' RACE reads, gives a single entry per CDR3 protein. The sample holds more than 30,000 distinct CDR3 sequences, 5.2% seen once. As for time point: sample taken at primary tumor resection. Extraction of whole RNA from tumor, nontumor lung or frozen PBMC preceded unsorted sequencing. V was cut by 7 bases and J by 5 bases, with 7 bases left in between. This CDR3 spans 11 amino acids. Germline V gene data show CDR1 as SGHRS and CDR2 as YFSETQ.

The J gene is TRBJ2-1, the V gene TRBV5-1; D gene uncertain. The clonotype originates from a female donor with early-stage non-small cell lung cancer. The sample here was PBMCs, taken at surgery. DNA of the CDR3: TGCGCCAGCCGATGGGACAATGAGCAGTTCTTC. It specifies CASRWDNEQFF.